This T cell receptor (beta chain) appears in the sequencing data of a study of tumour-infiltrating T cells in Burkitt lymphoma. Whole-study context: The Burkitt lymphoma cohort spanned all epidemiological subtypes. Overall and progression-free survival were predicted by productive clonality. Whole-study findings and limits: Public clonotypes, several, appeared across numerous Burkitt lymphoma patients.

The CDR3 covers 15 residues. Germline V gives CDR1 SGDLS, CDR2 YYNGEE. Using immunoSEQ multiplex PCR, the repertoire was profiled, and TCRdb retains in-frame clones only, with some absent. The sample has under 1,000 clones, 84% seen once; the top ten hold roughly 33%. Points on this clone: The target antigen is unknown.

Material: tumor tissue. The chain employs TRBV9 and TRBJ2-5; TRBD2 matches 14 bases. With the DNA end fitting TRBJ2-7 better, the J assignment may be wrong. This clonotype was obtained from a human donor with Burkitt lymphoma. Some clones in this sample may be carry-over from other donors' samples. CDR3 nucleotides: TGTGCCAGCAGTCTCGGGACTAGCGGGGGCTACGAGCAGTACTTC. As protein: CASSLGTSGGYEQYF.